The TCR beta chain under discussion was sequenced for a study of blood T cell repertoires in COVID-19. About the research overall: The United States, Italy and Spain provided the acute and convalescent COVID-19 samples. Nucleic acid was either cDNA or gDNA, and it came from T cells, B-cell-depleted T cells, or PBMCs.

Germline V gene sequence: CDR1 SGDLS, CDR2 YYNGEE. This CDR3 has 13 residues. With 4 bases removed from V and 2 bases from J, the gap between germline ends came to 8 bases. Some clones are missing from TCRdb's copy, which holds only in-frame ones; the method was immunoSEQ multiplex PCR. The sample yields almost 200,000 clones, 70% to 90% seen once. This clonotype originated in a woman in her 70s with acute or convalescent COVID-19. The V call is TRBV9, the J call TRBJ2-3, with D uncertain. Sequenced input: peripheral blood. This CDR3 reads CASSYSITDTQYF. In nucleotides, the CDR3 is TGTGCCAGCAGCTACTCCATCACAGATACGCAGTATTTT.